This T cell receptor (beta chain) was profiled in a study of cytomegalovirus exposure and HLA in healthy donors. Trimming cost V 0 bases and J 4 bases; bases outside gene matches: 6. CDR3 length: 16 amino acids. Germline V gene sequence: CDR1 LNHNV, CDR2 YYDKDF (reference sequence). The PCR had 60 Vbeta and 13 Jbeta primers. The protocol was immunoSEQ multiplex PCR, while the TCRdb copy is restricted to in-frame clones and leaves out a portion. Here the sample spans about 82,000 clones, 65% to 75% being singletons. There are a few counts of this clone. This chain connects TRBV15 to TRBJ2-5; the match to TRBD1 covers 9 bases. The TCR originated in a man between 25 and 39 years old in good health and CMV-seropositive. Sequenced sample: PBMCs. In DNA form, the CDR3 reads TGTGCCACCAGCAGAGAAACAGGGGGCCTCAGAGAGACCCAGTACTTC. As protein: CATSRETGGLRETQYF.